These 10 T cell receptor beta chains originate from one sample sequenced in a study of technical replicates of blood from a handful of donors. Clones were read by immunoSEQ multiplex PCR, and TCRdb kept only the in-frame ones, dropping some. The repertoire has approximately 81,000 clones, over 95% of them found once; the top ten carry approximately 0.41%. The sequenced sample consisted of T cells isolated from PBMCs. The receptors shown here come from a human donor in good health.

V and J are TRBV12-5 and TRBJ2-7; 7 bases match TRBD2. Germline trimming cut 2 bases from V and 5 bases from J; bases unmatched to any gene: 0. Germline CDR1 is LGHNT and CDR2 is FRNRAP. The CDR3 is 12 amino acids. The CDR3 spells CASGLSGDEQYF. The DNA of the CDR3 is TGTGCTAGTGGTTTGAGCGGGGACGAGCAGTACTTC. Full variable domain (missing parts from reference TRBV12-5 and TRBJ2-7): DARVTQTPRHKVTEMGQEVTMRCQPILGHNTVFWYRQTMMQGLELLAYFRNRAPLDDSGMPKDRFSAEMPDATLATLKIQPSEPRDSAVYFCASGLSGDEQYFGPGTRLTVT.

CDR3 sequence reads: CASSAGQGYTEAFF. As DNA, the CDR3 is TGTGCCAGCAGCGCGGGACAGGGCTATACTGAAGCTTTCTTT. The chain uses TRBV5-5 and TRBJ1-1, with 9 bases identical to TRBD1. The junction had 6 bases not matched to a gene; V was cut back by 4 bases and J by 5 bases. CDR3 length: 14 residues. Germline V CDR1 and CDR2: SGHKS, YYEKEE (reference sequence). Filled out from reference TRBV5-5 and TRBJ1-1, the complete variable domain reads DAGVTQSPTHLIKTRGQQVTLRCSPISGHKSVSWYQQVLGQGPQFIFQYYEKEERGRGNFPDRFSARQFPNYSSELNVNALLLGDSALYLCASSAGQGYTEAFFGQGTRLTVV.

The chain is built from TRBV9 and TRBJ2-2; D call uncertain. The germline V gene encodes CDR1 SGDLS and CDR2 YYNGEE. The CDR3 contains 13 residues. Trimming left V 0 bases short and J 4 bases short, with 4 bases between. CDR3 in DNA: TGTGCCAGCAGCGTAGAGAGCACCGGGGAGCTGTTTTTT. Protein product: CASSVESTGELFF.

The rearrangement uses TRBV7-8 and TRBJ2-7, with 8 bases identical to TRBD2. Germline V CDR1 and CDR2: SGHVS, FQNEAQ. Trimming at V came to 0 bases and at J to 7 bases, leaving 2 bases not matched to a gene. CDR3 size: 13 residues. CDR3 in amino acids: CASSLAAGGEQYF. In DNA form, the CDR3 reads TGTGCCAGCAGCTTAGCGGCGGGAGGTGAGCAGTACTTC.

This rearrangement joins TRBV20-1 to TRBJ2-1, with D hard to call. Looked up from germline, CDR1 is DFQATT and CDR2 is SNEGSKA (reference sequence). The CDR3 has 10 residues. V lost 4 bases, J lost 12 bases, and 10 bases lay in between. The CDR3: CSATYSGQFF. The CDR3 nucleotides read TGCAGTGCTACATACTCTGGGCAGTTCTTC.

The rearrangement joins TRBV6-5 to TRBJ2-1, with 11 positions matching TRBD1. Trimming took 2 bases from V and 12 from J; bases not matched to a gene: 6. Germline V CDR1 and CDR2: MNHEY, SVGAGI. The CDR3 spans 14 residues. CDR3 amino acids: CASSYPGQGARQFF. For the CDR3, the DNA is TGTGCCAGCAGTTACCCCGGACAGGGGGCTCGGCAGTTCTTC.

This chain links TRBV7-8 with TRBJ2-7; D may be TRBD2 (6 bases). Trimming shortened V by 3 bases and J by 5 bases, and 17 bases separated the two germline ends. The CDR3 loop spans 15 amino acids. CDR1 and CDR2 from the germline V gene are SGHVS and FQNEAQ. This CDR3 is CASSFQRVRADEQYF. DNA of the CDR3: TGTGCCAGCAGCTTTCAGCGGGTTCGAGCAGACGAGCAGTACTTC. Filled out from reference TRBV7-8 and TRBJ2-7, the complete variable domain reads GAGVSQSPRYKVAKRGQDVALRCDPISGHVSLFWYQQALGQGPEFLTYFQNEAQLDKSGLPSDRFFAERPEGSVSTLKIQRTQQEDSAVYLCASSFQRVRADEQYFGPGTRLTVT.

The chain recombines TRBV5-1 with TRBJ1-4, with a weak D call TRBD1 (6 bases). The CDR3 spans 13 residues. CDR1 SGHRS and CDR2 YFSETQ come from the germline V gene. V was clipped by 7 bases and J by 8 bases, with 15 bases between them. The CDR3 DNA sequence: TGCGCCAGCCGGGACACCTTTGGAGAAAAACTGTTTTTT. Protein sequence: CASRDTFGEKLFF.

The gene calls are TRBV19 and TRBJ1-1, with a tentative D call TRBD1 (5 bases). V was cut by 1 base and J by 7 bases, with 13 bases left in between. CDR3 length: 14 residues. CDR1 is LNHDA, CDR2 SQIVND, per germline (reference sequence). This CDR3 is CASSIGGGVGEAFF. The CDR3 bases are TGTGCCAGTAGTATAGGCGGAGGGGTCGGTGAAGCTTTCTTT.

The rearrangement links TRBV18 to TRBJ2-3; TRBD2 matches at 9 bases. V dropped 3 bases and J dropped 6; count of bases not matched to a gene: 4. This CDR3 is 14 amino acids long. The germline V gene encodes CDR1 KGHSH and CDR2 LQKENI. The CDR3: CASSPGLASDTQYF. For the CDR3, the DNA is TGTGCCAGCTCACCGGGACTAGCTTCGGATACGCAGTATTTT.